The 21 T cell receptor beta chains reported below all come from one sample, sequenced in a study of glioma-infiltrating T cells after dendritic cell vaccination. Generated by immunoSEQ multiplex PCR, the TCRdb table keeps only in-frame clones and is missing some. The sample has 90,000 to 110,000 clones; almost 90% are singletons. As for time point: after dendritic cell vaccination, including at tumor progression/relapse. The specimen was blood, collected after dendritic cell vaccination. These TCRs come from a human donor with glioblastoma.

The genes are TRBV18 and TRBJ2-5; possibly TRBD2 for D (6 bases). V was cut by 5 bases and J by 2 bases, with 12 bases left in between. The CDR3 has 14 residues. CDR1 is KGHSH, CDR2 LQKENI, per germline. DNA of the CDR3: TGTGCCAGCTCAGAAGCTGGGACTCAAGAGACCCAGTACTTC. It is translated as CASSEAGTQETQYF.

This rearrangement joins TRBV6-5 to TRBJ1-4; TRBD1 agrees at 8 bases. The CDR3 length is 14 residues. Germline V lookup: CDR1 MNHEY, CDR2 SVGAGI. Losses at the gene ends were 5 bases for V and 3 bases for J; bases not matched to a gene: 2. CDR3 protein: CASSPRGPNEKLFF. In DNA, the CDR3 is TGTGCCAGCAGTCCCAGGGGGCCTAATGAAAAACTGTTTTTT.

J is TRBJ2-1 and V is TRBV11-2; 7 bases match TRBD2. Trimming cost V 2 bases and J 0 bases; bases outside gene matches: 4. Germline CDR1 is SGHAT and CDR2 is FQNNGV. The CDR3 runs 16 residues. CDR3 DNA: TGTGCCAGCAGCTTAAGGAGCGGGATCTCCTACAATGAGCAGTTCTTC. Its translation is CASSLRSGISYNEQFF.

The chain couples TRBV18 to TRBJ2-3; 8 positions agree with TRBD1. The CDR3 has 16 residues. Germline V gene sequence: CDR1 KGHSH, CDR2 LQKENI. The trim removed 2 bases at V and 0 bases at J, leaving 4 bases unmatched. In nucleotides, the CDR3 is TGTGCCAGCTCACCATCGAGGACAGGGAGCACAGATACGCAGTATTTT. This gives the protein CASSPSRTGSTDTQYF.

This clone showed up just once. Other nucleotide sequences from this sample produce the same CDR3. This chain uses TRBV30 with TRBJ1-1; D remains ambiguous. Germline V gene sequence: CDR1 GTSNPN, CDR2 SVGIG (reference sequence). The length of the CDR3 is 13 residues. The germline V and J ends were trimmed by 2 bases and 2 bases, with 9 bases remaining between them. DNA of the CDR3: TGTGCCTGGAGTTTGGGAGTTAACACTGAAGCTTTCTTT. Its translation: CAWSLGVNTEAFF.

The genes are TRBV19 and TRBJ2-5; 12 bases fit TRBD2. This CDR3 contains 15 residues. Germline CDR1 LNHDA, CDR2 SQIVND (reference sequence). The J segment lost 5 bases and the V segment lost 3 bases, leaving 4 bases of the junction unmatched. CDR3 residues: CASSMTSGGRETQYF. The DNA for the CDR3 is TGTGCCAGTAGTATGACTAGCGGGGGCAGGGAGACCCAGTACTTC.

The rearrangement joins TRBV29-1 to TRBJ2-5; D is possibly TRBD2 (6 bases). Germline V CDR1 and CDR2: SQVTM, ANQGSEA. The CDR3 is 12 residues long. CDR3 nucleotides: TGCAGTTTTGGGACTTCACAAGAGACCCAGTACTTC. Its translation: CSFGTSQETQYF.

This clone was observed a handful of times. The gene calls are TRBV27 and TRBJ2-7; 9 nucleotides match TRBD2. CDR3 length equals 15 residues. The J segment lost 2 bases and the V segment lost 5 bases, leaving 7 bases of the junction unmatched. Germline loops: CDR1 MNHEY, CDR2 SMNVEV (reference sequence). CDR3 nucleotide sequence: TGTGCCAGCAGTAATTTAGCGGGAGCAGCCTACGAGCAGTACTTC. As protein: CASSNLAGAAYEQYF.

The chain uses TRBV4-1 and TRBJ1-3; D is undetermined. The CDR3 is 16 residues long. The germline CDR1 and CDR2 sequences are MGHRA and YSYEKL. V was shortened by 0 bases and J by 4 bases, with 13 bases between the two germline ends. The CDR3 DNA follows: TGCGCCAGCAGCCAAGATTCTCCAGGCCCGGGAAACACCATATATTTT. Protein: CASSQDSPGPGNTIYF.

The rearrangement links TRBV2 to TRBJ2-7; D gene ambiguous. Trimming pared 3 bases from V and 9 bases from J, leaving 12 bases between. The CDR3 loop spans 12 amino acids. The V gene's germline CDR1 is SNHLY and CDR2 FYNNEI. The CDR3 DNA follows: TGTGCCAGCAGTGAGACAAGTGCGAGGCAGTACTTC. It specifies CASSETSARQYF.

CDR3 nucleotides: TGTGCCAGCAGCGCGCGGGGGGCGCATCTGGACGAGCAGTACTTC. This translates into CASSARGAHLDEQYF. The chain couples TRBV11-3 to TRBJ2-7; 8 nucleotides match TRBD2. The trim removed 5 bases at V and 5 bases at J, leaving 11 bases unmatched. This CDR3 is 15 amino acids long. Germline values: CDR1 SGHNT, CDR2 YENEEA.

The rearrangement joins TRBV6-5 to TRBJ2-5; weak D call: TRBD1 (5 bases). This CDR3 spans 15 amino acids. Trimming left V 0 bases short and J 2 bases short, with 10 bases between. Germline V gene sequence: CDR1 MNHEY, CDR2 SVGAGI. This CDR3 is CASSYSVRAQETQYF. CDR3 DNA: TGTGCCAGCAGTTACTCGGTCAGGGCGCAAGAGACCCAGTACTTC.

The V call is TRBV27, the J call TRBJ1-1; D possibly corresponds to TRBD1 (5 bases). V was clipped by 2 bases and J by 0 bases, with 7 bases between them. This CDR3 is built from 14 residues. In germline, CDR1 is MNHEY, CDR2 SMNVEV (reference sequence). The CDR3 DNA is TGTGCCAGCAGTTTAGGGACTCTGAACACTGAAGCTTTCTTT. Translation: CASSLGTLNTEAFF.

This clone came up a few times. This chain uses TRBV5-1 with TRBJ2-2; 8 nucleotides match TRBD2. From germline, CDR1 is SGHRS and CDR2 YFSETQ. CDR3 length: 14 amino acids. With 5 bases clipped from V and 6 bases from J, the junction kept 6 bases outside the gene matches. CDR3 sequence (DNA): TGCGCCAGCAGTCGAGGGACTAGACCCGGGGAGCTGTTTTTT. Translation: CASSRGTRPGELFF.

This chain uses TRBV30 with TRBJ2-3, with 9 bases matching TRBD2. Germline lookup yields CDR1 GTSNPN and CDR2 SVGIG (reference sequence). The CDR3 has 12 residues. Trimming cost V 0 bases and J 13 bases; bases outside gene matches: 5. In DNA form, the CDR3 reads TGTGCCTGGAGTGTATCTAGCGGGGTGGAGTATTTT. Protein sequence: CAWSVSSGVEYF.

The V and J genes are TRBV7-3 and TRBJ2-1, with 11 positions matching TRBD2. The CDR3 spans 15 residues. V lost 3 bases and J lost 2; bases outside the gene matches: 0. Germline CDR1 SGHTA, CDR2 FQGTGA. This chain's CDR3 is CASSFSGGAYNEQFF. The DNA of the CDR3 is TGTGCCAGCAGCTTTAGCGGGGGGGCCTACAATGAGCAGTTCTTC.

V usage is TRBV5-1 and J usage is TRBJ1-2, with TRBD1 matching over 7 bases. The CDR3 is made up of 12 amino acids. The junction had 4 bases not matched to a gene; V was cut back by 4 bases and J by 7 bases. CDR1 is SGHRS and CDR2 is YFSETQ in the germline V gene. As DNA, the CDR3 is TGCGCCAGCAGCATCGACAGGGCTGGCTACACCTTC. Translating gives CASSIDRAGYTF.

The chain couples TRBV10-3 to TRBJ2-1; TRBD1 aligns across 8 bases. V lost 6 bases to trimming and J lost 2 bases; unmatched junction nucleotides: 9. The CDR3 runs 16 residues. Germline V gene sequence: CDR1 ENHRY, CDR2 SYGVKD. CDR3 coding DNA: TGTGCCATCAGGGGCCCGGGACAGGAGGCCTACAATGAGCAGTTCTTC. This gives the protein CAIRGPGQEAYNEQFF.

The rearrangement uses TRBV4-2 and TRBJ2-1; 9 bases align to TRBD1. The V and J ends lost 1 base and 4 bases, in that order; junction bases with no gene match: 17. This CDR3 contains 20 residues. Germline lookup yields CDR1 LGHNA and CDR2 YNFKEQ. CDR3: CASSQVLRGTGHPLYNEQFF. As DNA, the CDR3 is TGTGCCAGCAGCCAAGTTTTAAGGGGGACAGGGCACCCTTTATACAATGAGCAGTTCTTC.

The CDR3 loop reads CASSDSVLGETQYF. CDR3 nucleotides: TGTGCCAGCAGTGATAGCGTTCTGGGGGAGACCCAGTACTTC. The J gene is TRBJ2-5, the V gene TRBV11-3; D possibly corresponds to TRBD2 (5 bases). V lost 6 bases and J 5 bases, leaving 16 bases between the germline ends. The CDR3 totals 14 residues. The germline V gene has CDR1 SGHNT and CDR2 YENEEA.

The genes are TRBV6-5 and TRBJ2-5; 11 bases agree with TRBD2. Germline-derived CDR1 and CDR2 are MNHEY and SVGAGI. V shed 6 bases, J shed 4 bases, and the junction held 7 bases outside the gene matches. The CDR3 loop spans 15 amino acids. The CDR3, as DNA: TGTGCCAGCAGGAAACCCGGGACTAGCGGAGAGACCCAGTACTTC. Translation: CASRKPGTSGETQYF.